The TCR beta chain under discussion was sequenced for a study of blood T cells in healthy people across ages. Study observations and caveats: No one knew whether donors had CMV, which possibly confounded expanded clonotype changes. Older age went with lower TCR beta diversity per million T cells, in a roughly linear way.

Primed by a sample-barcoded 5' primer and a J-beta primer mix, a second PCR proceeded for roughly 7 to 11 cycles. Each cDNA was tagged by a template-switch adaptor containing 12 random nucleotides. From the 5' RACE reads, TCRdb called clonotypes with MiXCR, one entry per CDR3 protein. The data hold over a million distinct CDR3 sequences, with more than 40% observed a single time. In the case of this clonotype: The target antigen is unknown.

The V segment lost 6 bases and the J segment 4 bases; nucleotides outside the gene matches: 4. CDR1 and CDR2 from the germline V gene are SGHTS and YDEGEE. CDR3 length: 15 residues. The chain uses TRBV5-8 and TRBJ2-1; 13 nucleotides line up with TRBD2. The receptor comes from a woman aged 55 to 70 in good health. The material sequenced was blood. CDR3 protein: CASKKLAGGYNEQFF. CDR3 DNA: TGTGCCAGCAAGAAACTAGCGGGAGGGTACAATGAGCAGTTCTTC.